The clone carrying this TCR beta chain appeared a few times. Its antigen is currently unknown. The data derive from a study of glioma-infiltrating T cells. General observations from the study: Gliomas, especially low-grade, showed above-expected tissue-blood divergence; non-neoplastic patients showed below. Signature shared blood CDR3 motifs were enriched in low-divergence and depleted in high-divergence patients.

The iRepertoire nested amplicon-rescue multiplex PCR amplified TCR alpha and beta CDR3s from RNA. TCRdb ran MiXCR on the multiplex PCR reads and lists one entry per CDR3 protein. Of about 380,000 distinct CDR3 sequences in the sample, more than 35% were seen once. Germline CDR1 KGHSH, CDR2 LQKENI. The germline V and J ends were trimmed by 4 bases and 2 bases, with 15 bases remaining between them. The CDR3 loop spans 16 amino acids. The material sequenced was glioma tissue, nonneoplastic brain tissue, or PBMCs (not recorded which). This TCR was sampled from a human donor with low-grade glioma or glioblastoma, undergoing nonglioma brain surgery, or in good health (not recorded which). The rearrangement joins TRBV18 to TRBJ1-5; maybe TRBD1 (6 bases). DNA of the CDR3: TGTGCCAGCTCACTGAACAGGGCTTTTGGCAATCAGCCCCAGCATTTT. Translating it yields CASSLNRAFGNQPQHF.